A selection of T cell receptor beta chains follows, all from one sample in a study of blood T cells in healthy people across ages. Each CDR3 protein gets one entry after TCRdb re-called the 5' RACE reads with MiXCR. The sample lists about 570,000 distinct CDR3 sequences, about 26% occurring once. Sequencing was carried out using blood. The origin of the receptors is a woman between 70 and 85 years old in good health. The CDR3 runs from the conserved cysteine through the conserved F or W. D genes are given only for firm matches. Clone sizes are given selectively: once, few, many, or a class where the clone is expanded.

size: -
V: TRBV15
J: TRBJ2-5
D: -
CDR3: CATSRLGGETQYF
DNA: TGTGCCACCAGCAGGCTGGGCGGGGAGACCCAGTACTTC

size: -
V: TRBV10-3
J: TRBJ1-2
D: -
CDR3: CAISESRIYTF
DNA: TGTGCCATCAGTGAGTCCCGAATATACACCTTC

size: -
V: TRBV29-1
J: TRBJ2-3
D: -
CDR3: CSAQAASRDTQYF
DNA: TGCAGCGCCCAGGCGGCTAGCAGAGATACGCAGTATTTT

size: -
V: TRBV7-2
J: TRBJ2-3
D: TRBD1
CDR3: CASSQWLTGLDTQYF
DNA: TGTGCCAGCAGCCAATGGTTGACAGGGCTAGATACGCAGTATTTT

size: -
V: TRBV5-6
J: TRBJ2-5
D: -
CDR3: CASSLPGLETQYF
DNA: TGTGCCAGCAGCTTGCCTGGGCTGGAGACCCAGTACTTC

size: -
V: TRBV6-2/TRBV6-3
J: TRBJ1-1
D: -
CDR3: CASRTGSYVNTEAFF
DNA: TGTGCCAGCAGAACAGGCTCTTATGTGAACACTGAAGCTTTCTTT

size: few
V: TRBV19
J: TRBJ2-3
D: -
CDR3: CASSSRDTQYF
DNA: TGTGCCAGTAGTTCAAGGGATACGCAGTATTTT

size: few
V: TRBV27
J: TRBJ1-1
D: -
CDR3: CASLGDMNTEAFF
DNA: TGTGCCAGCCTCGGCGATATGAACACTGAAGCTTTCTTT

size: -
V: TRBV12-3/TRBV12-4
J: TRBJ2-1
D: -
CDR3: CASSRGHEYNEQFF
DNA: TGTGCCAGCAGCCGGGGACACGAATACAATGAGCAGTTCTTC

size: few
V: TRBV7-9
J: TRBJ2-1
D: TRBD2
CDR3: CASSLSFGLAGTNEQFF
DNA: TGTGCCAGCAGCTTAAGTTTCGGACTAGCGGGTACAAATGAGCAGTTCTTC

size: few
V: TRBV29-1
J: TRBJ1-1
D: -
CDR3: CSVGQRDTEAFF
DNA: TGCAGCGTCGGGCAGAGGGACACTGAAGCTTTCTTT

size: -
V: TRBV5-1
J: TRBJ1-1
D: TRBD1
CDR3: CASSPGTGGRMAEAFF
DNA: TGCGCCAGCAGCCCCGGGACAGGGGGTCGAATGGCTGAAGCTTTCTTT

size: many
V: TRBV2
J: TRBJ1-5
D: -
CDR3: CASNSFGDNQPQHF
DNA: TGTGCCAGCAACTCCTTTGGTGACAATCAGCCCCAGCATTTT

size: few
V: TRBV20-1
J: TRBJ2-7
D: TRBD2
CDR3: CSARDSRGAYEQYF
DNA: TGCAGTGCTAGAGATTCTCGGGGGGCCTACGAGCAGTACTTC

size: -
V: TRBV5-6
J: TRBJ2-2
D: TRBD1
CDR3: CASSLVDRELFGELFF
DNA: TGTGCCAGCAGCTTGGTAGACAGGGAACTGTTCGGGGAGCTGTTTTTT

size: many
V: TRBV29-1
J: TRBJ1-1
D: -
CDR3: CSVGQANTEAFF
DNA: TGCAGCGTTGGACAGGCTAACACTGAAGCTTTCTTT

size: -
V: TRBV9
J: TRBJ2-2
D: -
CDR3: CASTRGQGNTGELFF
DNA: TGTGCCAGCACTCGGGGACAAGGGAACACCGGGGAGCTGTTTTTT

size: few
V: TRBV15
J: TRBJ1-4
D: -
CDR3: CATSRGTGEKLFF
DNA: TGTGCCACCAGCAGAGGGACGGGCGAAAAACTGTTTTTT

size: few
V: TRBV5-1
J: TRBJ2-7
D: -
CDR3: CASSPRPSIDSYEQYF
DNA: TGCGCCAGCAGCCCCCGACCTAGCATCGACTCCTACGAGCAGTACTTC

size: few
V: TRBV2
J: TRBJ1-2
D: TRBD1
CDR3: CATRFGTGYGYTF
DNA: TGTGCCACGAGATTCGGGACAGGTTATGGCTACACCTTC

size: -
V: TRBV15
J: TRBJ1-1
D: -
CDR3: CATSSSEGWNTEAFF
DNA: TGTGCCACCTCTTCGTCTGAGGGCTGGAACACTGAAGCTTTCTTT

size: few
V: TRBV12-3/TRBV12-4
J: TRBJ2-3
D: -
CDR3: CASGVGGQYF
DNA: TGTGCCAGCGGGGTTGGCGGGCAGTATTTT

size: few
V: TRBV5-1
J: TRBJ1-1
D: -
CDR3: CASSREASRYTEAFF
DNA: TGCGCCAGCAGCCGGGAGGCCTCACGGTACACTGAAGCTTTCTTT

size: few
V: TRBV18
J: TRBJ2-7
D: -
CDR3: CASSPENSDSGEQYF
DNA: TGTGCCAGCTCACCAGAAAACAGCGACTCGGGCGAGCAGTACTTC

size: -
V: TRBV2
J: TRBJ1-1
D: -
CDR3: CASLRQELNTEAFF
DNA: TGTGCCAGCCTCCGACAGGAGTTGAACACTGAAGCTTTCTTT

size: -
V: TRBV20-1
J: TRBJ1-1
D: -
CDR3: CSAVKLETNTEAFF
DNA: TGCAGTGCCGTAAAGTTGGAGACAAACACTGAAGCTTTCTTT

size: -
V: TRBV20-1
J: TRBJ2-7
D: -
CDR3: CSARTTVPTTYEQYF
DNA: TGCAGTGCTAGGACGACAGTACCGACAACCTACGAGCAGTACTTC

size: few
V: TRBV9
J: TRBJ2-3
D: -
CDR3: CASSPDSRGDTQYF
DNA: TGTGCCAGCAGCCCGGATAGCCGCGGAGATACGCAGTATTTT

size: -
V: TRBV27
J: TRBJ2-6
D: -
CDR3: CASSFWGSGANVLTF
DNA: TGTGCCAGCAGTTTCTGGGGATCTGGGGCCAACGTCCTGACTTTC

size: -
V: TRBV10-3
J: TRBJ2-5
D: TRBD1
CDR3: CAVSYGQGADGETQYF
DNA: TGTGCCGTCAGTTACGGACAGGGGGCTGATGGAGAGACCCAGTACTTC

size: few
V: TRBV29-1
J: TRBJ2-1
D: -
CDR3: CSVEDGRGAGSSYNEQFF
DNA: TGCAGCGTTGAAGATGGAAGGGGAGCAGGGAGCTCCTACAATGAGCAGTTCTTC

size: -
V: TRBV20-1
J: TRBJ2-3
D: TRBD2
CDR3: CSASGLAGRLADTQYF
DNA: TGCAGTGCCTCGGGACTAGCGGGGCGCTTGGCAGATACGCAGTATTTT

size: -
V: TRBV11-3
J: TRBJ2-1
D: -
CDR3: CASRRVGRGNVNEQFF
DNA: TGTGCCAGCAGGAGAGTGGGCAGGGGCAATGTCAATGAGCAGTTCTTC

size: few
V: TRBV16
J: TRBJ1-6
D: TRBD1
CDR3: CASSQPNRGKDSPLHF
DNA: TGTGCCAGCAGCCAACCGAACAGGGGGAAGGATTCACCCCTCCACTTT

size: few
V: TRBV3-1
J: TRBJ2-1
D: TRBD2
CDR3: CASSQAGGRFLEQFF
DNA: TGTGCCAGCAGCCAAGCGGGGGGGCGGTTTCTTGAGCAGTTCTTC

size: few
V: TRBV7-2
J: TRBJ2-1
D: -
CDR3: CASSLGSSSYNEQFF
DNA: TGTGCCAGCAGCTTAGGATCTAGCTCCTACAATGAGCAGTTCTTC

size: few
V: TRBV5-1
J: TRBJ2-5
D: TRBD1
CDR3: CASSPRTGEDKTQYF
DNA: TGCGCCAGCAGTCCACGGACAGGGGAGGATAAGACCCAGTACTTC

size: few
V: TRBV5-1
J: TRBJ2-5
D: -
CDR3: CASSLDQPETQYF
DNA: TGCGCCAGCAGCTTGGATCAACCAGAGACCCAGTACTTC